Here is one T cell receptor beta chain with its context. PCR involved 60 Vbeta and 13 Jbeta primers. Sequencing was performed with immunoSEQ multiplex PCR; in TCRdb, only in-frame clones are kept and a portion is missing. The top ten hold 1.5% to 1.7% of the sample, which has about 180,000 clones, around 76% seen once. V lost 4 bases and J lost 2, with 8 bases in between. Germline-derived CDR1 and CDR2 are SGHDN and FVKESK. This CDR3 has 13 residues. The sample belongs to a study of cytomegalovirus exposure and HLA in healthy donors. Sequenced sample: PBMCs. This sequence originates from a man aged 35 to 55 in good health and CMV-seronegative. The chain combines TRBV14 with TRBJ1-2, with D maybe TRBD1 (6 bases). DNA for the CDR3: TGTGCCAGCAGCCTCGGACAGAACTATGGCTACACCTTC. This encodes CASSLGQNYGYTF.